This TCR beta chain was sequenced for a study of T-cell reconstitution after alpha-beta-depleted transplantation in children (dated by TCRdb to the mid-2010s). With respect to the entire study: Using TCR repertoire profiling, the study quantitatively followed how T-cell immune reconstitution unfolded in children after TCRalphabeta/CD19-depleted allogeneic hematopoietic cell transplantation.

Including cysteine and phenylalanine, the CDR3 has 13 amino acids. Only the CDR3 portion is preserved as DNA: 39 bases, with reading frame beginning at the first base. CDR1 and CDR2, per the germline V gene (reference sequence), are SEHNR and FQNEAQ. Ends trimmed: V by 8 bases, J by 4 bases; bases unmatched to a gene: 4. Library creation used PCR. Instrument on record: Illumina HiSeq 2500. TCR libraries were prepared with molecular barcoding, using unique molecular identifiers to normalize TCRbeta repertoire quantification. In TCRdb, the public reads were trimmed at Q25 with fastp and aligned with MiXCR, with productive beta chains retained. Duplicate CDR3 protein sequences are folded into a single record with the most common DNA and genes. The sample table lists around 680,000 distinct CDR3 sequences, approximately 16% of them with a count of one. The ten largest clones add up to 1.1% of the sample.

This clonotype was seen a handful of times. Its target antigen remains unknown. No much larger clonotype is one base removed from it; base qualities were not supplied. Specimen: PBMCs from the stem cell graft donor, collected from the stem cell graft. Recombination joined TRBV7-9 with TRBJ1-1, with 10 bases in between that match TRBD1. This receptor was obtained from a human donor who donated a stem cell graft to a child with acute myeloid leukemia. The CDR3 region reads CASGRDRGTEAFF. The sequence in DNA is TGTGCCAGCGGCCGGGACAGGGGCACTGAAGCTTTCTTT.